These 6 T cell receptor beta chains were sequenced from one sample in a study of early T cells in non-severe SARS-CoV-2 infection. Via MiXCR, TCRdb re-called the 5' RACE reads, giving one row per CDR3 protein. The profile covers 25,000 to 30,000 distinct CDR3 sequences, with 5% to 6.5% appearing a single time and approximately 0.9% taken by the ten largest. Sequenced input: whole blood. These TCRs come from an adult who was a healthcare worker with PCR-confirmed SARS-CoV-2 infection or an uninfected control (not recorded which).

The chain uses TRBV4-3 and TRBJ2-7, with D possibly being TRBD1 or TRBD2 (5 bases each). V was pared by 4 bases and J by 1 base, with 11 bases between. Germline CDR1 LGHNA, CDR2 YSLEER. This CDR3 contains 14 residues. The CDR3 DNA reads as TGCGCCAGCAGCCCTCGGGACGGTTCCTACGAGCAGTACTTC. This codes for CASSPRDGSYEQYF.

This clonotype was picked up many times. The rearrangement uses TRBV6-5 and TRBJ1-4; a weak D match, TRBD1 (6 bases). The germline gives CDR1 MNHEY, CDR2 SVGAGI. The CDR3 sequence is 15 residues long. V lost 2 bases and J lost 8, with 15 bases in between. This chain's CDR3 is CASSYGGQGSEKLFF. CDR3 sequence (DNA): TGTGCCAGCAGTTACGGGGGGCAGGGGAGCGAAAAACTGTTTTTT.

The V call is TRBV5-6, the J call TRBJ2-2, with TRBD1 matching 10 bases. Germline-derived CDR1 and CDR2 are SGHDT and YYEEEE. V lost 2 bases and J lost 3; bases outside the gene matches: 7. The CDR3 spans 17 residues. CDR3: CASSLFRDRGYTGELFF. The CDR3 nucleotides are TGTGCCAGCAGCTTATTCCGGGACAGGGGATACACCGGGGAGCTGTTTTTT.

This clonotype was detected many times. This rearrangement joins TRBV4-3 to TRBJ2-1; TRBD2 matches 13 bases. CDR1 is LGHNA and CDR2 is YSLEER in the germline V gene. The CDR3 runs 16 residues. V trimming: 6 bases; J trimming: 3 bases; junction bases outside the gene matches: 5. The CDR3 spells CASSGTSGISYNEQFF. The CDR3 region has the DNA TGCGCCAGCAGTGGGACTAGCGGGATTAGCTACAATGAGCAGTTCTTC.

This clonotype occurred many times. Here the CDR3 DNA reads TGCGCCAGCACCTGGAGCCGGGACTATCAAAAGAACACCGGGGAGCTGTTTTTT. Residues: CASTWSRDYQKNTGELFF. This sequence joins TRBV4-1 and TRBJ2-2, with TRBD2 matching 7 bases. Germline V lookup: CDR1 MGHRA, CDR2 YSYEKL. After removal of 7 bases from V and 1 base from J, the junction contained 15 bases not matched to a gene. This CDR3 is 18 amino acids long.

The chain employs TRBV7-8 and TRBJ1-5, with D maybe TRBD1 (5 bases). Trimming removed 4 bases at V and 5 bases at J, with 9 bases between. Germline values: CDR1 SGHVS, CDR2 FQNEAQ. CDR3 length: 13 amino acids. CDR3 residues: CASSSQGDQPQHF. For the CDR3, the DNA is TGTGCCAGCAGCTCTCAGGGAGATCAGCCCCAGCATTTT. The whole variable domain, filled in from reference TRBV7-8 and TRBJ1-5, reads GAGVSQSPRYKVAKRGQDVALRCDPISGHVSLFWYQQALGQGPEFLTYFQNEAQLDKSGLPSDRFFAERPEGSVSTLKIQRTQQEDSAVYLCASSSQGDQPQHFGDGTRLSIL.